This T cell receptor beta chain was recorded in a study of T-cell memory formation after mild COVID-19. One entry per CDR3 protein, called by TCRdb with MiXCR from the 5' RACE reads. This sample has 150,000 to 200,000 distinct CDR3 sequences; 16% occur once, and the top ten carry approximately 2.2%. The V segment lost 4 bases and the J segment 10 bases; nucleotides outside the gene matches: 7. The germline V gene has CDR1 MNHEY and CDR2 SMNVEV (reference sequence). The CDR3 sequence is 13 residues long. The source of this sequence is an adult woman who had mild COVID-19 (a few samples of this study predate the infection). Cell type and time point are not known. The material sequenced was PBMCs or a T cell subset sorted from them (not recorded which). This sequence joins TRBV27 and TRBJ2-1; 7 bases fit TRBD2. The CDR3 nucleotides are TGTGCCAGCAGTTCGATTTCTAGCGGAGAGCAGTTCTTC. Its protein product is CASSSISSGEQFF.